These 12 T cell receptor beta chains originate from one sample sequenced in a study of human T cells and chemical hapten exposure. The time point: patch test 1, 2 weeks after DPC sensitization. Described treatment: therapeutic diphenylcyclopropenone sensitization with weekly scalp DPC. TCRdb called the RACE reads again in MiXCR, with one record for every CDR3 protein. The sample gives just under 350,000 distinct CDR3 sequences, under 8% of which show up once; around 8.4% is in the top ten. The source was whole blood, collected in connection with sensitization to the hapten diphenylcyclopropenone (DPC). These receptors came from a woman younger than 35 with alopecia areata. Some clones in this sample may be carry-over from other donors' samples.

A few counts support this clonotype. The rearrangement links TRBV6-2 or TRBV6-3 to TRBJ1-5, with D maybe TRBD1 (5 bases). The V end was cut by 3 bases, the J end by 5 bases, with 8 bases between. The germline gives CDR1 MNHEY, CDR2 SVGEGT. This CDR3 has 13 amino acids. The CDR3 protein is CASSYDRYQPQHF. The CDR3 DNA sequence: TGTGCCAGCAGTTATGACAGATATCAGCCCCAGCATTTT.

The sample holds a few counts of this clonotype. V is TRBV12-5 and J is TRBJ1-6, with D maybe TRBD1 (6 bases). The length of the CDR3 is 14 residues. Germline CDR1 is LGHNT and CDR2 is FRNRAP. The ends were cut back, 3 bases at V and 7 bases at J, with 10 bases in the middle. Here the CDR3 DNA reads TGTGCTAGTGGTTTCACTACAGGGAATTCACCCCTCCACTTT. Its protein product is CASGFTTGNSPLHF.

This clonotype was seen at least ten times. This chain uses TRBV15 with TRBJ2-3; 10 positions agree with TRBD2. The germline V gene has CDR1 LNHNV and CDR2 YYDKDF (reference sequence). The CDR3 loop spans 16 amino acids. The V segment lost 3 bases and the J segment 6 bases; nucleotides outside the gene matches: 9. DNA of the CDR3: TGTGCCACCAGCAGCCGAGCGGGGGGGCAGTGGGATACGCAGTATTTT. Amino acid sequence: CATSSRAGGQWDTQYF.

This clonotype was seen repeatedly, ten times or more. The chain employs TRBV6-2 or TRBV6-3 and TRBJ1-5; D is ambiguous. CDR1 is MNHEY and CDR2 is SVGEGT in the germline V gene. Between the trimmed V and J ends, which lost 2 bases and 4 bases, there was a span of 12 bases. The CDR3 runs to 15 residues. CDR3 DNA sequence: TGTGCCAGCAGTTACCTGGAGGGTTCTAATCAGCCCCAGCATTTT. As protein: CASSYLEGSNQPQHF.

This clonotype was recorded many times. This rearrangement joins TRBV27 to TRBJ2-2; weak D call: TRBD2 (6 bases). The V gene lost 5 bases and the J gene lost 3 bases, with 13 bases spanning the gap. This CDR3 spans 15 amino acids. Germline-derived CDR1 and CDR2 are MNHEY and SMNVEV (reference sequence). CDR3 DNA sequence: TGTGCCAGCAGTCCCCGGACGGGAGACACCGGGGAGCTGTTTTTT. Amino acid sequence: CASSPRTGDTGELFF.

This clonotype was recorded at least ten times. The chain is built from TRBV4-1 and TRBJ2-4, with D possibly TRBD2 on 6 matching bases. The germline V gene has CDR1 MGHRA and CDR2 YSYEKL. Trimming removed 1 base at V and 8 bases at J, with 12 bases between. The CDR3 spans 14 residues. CDR3 residues: CASSQGRGTDIQYF. CDR3 in DNA: TGCGCCAGCAGCCAAGGGCGGGGTACGGACATTCAGTACTTC.

This clonotype occurred many times. The chain links TRBV7-9 to TRBJ2-7; unclear D gene. CDR1 is SEHNR and CDR2 is FQNEAQ in the germline V gene (reference sequence). V was shortened by 7 bases and J by 0 bases, with 16 bases between the two germline ends. This CDR3 is built from 15 residues. The CDR3 sequence: CASILWSVSSYEQYF. CDR3 in DNA: TGTGCCAGCATCCTCTGGTCGGTGAGCTCCTACGAGCAGTACTTC.

The chain uses TRBV6-4 and TRBJ2-3; 8 positions agree with TRBD2. This CDR3 is 15 amino acids long. The V and J ends lost 7 bases and 6 bases, in that order; junction bases with no gene match: 12. CDR1 and CDR2 (germline): MRHNA, SNTAGT. CDR3 DNA sequence: TGTGCCAGCACCCCTTTGGCGGGGGGTTTGGATACGCAGTATTTT. This encodes CASTPLAGGLDTQYF.

This clonotype showed up just a few times. The V call is TRBV12-3 or TRBV12-4, the J call TRBJ2-5; TRBD1 might be the D (5 bases). The germline V and J ends were trimmed by 7 bases and 5 bases, with 17 bases remaining between them. This CDR3 has 14 amino acids. CDR3 bases: TGTGCCAGCACTCCGATGGGGCAGGGTGAGACCCAGTACTTC. Protein: CASTPMGQGETQYF.

This chain's CDR3 is CASSLIRLRSRGETQYF. The DNA for the CDR3 is TGTGCCAGCAGTTTGATTCGGTTACGGTCTCGAGGAGAGACCCAGTACTTC. This chain links TRBV28 with TRBJ2-5; D is uncertain. CDR1 is MDHEN and CDR2 is SYDVKM in the germline V gene. This CDR3 spans 17 amino acids. The ends were cut back, 3 bases at V and 4 bases at J, with 21 bases in the middle.

This chain uses TRBV7-9 with TRBJ2-3; possibly TRBD1 for D (5 bases). Trimming left V 3 bases short and J 0 bases short, with 19 bases between. Germline values: CDR1 SEHNR, CDR2 FQNEAQ (reference sequence). The CDR3 consists of 18 residues. The CDR3 coding sequence is TGTGCCAGCAGCTTGGGTGCAGGGTACCAATCTAGCACAGATACGCAGTATTTT. Amino acids: CASSLGAGYQSSTDTQYF.

The sample holds many counts of this clonotype. The rearrangement uses TRBV3-1 and TRBJ1-6, with D possibly matching TRBD1 (6 bases). Looked up from germline, CDR1 is LGHDT and CDR2 is YNNKEL (reference sequence). This CDR3 has 12 residues. Deletions cut 8 bases from V and 6 bases from J, with 8 bases between. In DNA form, the CDR3 reads TGTGCCAGCCGACAGGCTAATTCACCCCTCCACTTT. Translating it yields CASRQANSPLHF. The full variable domain, in which reference TRBV3-1 and TRBJ1-6 provide the parts outside the CDR3, is DTAVSQTPKYLVTQMGNDKSIKCEQNLGHDTMYWYKQDSKKFLKIMFSYNNKELIINETVPNRFSPKSPDKAHLNLHINSLELGDSAVYFCASRQANSPLHFGNGTRLTVT.